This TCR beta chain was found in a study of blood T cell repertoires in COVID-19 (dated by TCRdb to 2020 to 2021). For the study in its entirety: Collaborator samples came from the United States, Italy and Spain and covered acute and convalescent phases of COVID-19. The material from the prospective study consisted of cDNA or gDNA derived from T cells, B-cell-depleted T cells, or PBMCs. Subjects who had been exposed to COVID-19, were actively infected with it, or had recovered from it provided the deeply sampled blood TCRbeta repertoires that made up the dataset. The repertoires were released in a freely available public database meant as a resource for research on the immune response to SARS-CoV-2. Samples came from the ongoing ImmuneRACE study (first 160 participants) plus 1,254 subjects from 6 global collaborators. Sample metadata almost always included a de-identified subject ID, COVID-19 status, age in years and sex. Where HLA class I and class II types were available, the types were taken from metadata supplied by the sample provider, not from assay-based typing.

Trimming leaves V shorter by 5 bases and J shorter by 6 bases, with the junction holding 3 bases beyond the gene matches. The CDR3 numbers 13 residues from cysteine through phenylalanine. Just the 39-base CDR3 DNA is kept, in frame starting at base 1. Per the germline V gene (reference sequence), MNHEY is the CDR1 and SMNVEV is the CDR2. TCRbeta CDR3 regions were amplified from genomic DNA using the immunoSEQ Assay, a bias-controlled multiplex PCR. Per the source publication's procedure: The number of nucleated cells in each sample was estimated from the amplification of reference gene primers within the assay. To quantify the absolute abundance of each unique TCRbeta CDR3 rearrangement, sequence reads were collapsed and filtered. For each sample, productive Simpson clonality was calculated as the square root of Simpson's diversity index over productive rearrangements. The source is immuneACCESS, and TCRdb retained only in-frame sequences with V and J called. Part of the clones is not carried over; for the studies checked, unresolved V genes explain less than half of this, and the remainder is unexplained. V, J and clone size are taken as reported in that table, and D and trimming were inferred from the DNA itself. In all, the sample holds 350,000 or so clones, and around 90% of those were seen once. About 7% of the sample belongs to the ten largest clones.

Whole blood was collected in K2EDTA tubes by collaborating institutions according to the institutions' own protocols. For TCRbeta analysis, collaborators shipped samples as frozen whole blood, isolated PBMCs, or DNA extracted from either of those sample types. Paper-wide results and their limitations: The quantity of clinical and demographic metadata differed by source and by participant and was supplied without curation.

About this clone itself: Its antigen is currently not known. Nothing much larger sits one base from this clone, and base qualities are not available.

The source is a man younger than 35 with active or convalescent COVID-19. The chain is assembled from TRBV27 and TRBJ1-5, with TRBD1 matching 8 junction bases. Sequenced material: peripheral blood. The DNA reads TGTGCCAGCAGTGTAGACAGGGGTCAGCCCCAGCATTTT. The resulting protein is CASSVDRGQPQHF.